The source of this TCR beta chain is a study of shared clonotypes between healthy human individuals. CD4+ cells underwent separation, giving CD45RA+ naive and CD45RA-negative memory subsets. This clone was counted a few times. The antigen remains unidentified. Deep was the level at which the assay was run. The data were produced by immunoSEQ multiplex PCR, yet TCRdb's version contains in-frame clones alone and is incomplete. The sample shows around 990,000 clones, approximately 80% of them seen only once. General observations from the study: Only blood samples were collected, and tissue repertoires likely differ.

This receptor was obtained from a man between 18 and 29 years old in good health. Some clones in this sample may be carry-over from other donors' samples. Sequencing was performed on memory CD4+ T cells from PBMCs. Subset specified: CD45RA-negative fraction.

DNA for the CDR3: TGTGCCAGCAGTGCAGCCTGGGGCACTGAAGCTTTCTTT. This translates into CASSAAWGTEAFF. This sequence joins TRBV6-1 and TRBJ1-1, with D uncertain. The germline CDR1 and CDR2 sequences are MNHNS and SASEGT. CDR3 length: 13 residues. V lost 4 bases and J 4 bases, leaving 10 bases between the germline ends.